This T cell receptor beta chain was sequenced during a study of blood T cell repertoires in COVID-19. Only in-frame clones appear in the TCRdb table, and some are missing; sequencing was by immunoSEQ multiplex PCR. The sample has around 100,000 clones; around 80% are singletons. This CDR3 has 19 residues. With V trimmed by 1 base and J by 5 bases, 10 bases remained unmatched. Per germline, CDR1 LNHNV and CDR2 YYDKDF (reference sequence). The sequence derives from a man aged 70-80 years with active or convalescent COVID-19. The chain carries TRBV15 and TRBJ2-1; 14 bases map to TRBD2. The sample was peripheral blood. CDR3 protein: CATSRVQGLAGGSHNEQFF. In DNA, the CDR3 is TGTGCCACCAGCAGAGTTCAAGGACTAGCGGGAGGTTCCCACAATGAGCAGTTCTTC.